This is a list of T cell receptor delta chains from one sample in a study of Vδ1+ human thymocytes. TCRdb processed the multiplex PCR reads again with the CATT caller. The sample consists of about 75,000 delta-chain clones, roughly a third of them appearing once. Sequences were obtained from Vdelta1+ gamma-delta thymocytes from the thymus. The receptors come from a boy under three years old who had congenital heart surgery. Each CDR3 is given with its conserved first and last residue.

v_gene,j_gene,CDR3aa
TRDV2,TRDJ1,CACDTPVTGGYPSDKLIF
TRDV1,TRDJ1,CALGVSSYPVPGVRPKYTDKLIF
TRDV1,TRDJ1,CALGEHIPDWGLYTDKLIF
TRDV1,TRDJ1,CALGKGSDLGDSKDKLIF
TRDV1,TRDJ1,CALGELPGVNDKLIF
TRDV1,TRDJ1,CALGELSISRILGENTDKLIF
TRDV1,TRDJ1,CALGRLGTTFPDKLIF
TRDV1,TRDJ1,CALGEPGGPLSYTDKPIF
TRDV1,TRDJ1,CALGEPIPLYPPFIDKLIF
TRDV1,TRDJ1,CALGPTTSSGGLYTDKLIF
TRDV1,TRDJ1,CALGEPWRTDKLIF
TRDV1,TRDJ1,CALGEAHRGPFPTLYTDKLIF
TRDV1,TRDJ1,CALGESFPTLGDKYLYTDKLIF
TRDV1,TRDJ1,CALGEGAFGGRGIRKLIF
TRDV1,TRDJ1,CALGDYFQPGGNTDKLIF
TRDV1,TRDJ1,CALGEPSLPYHVLGDVPDKLIF
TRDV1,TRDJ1,CALGEPTYIVWGLYTDKLIF
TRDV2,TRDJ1,CAWSGGYPRPYTDKLIF
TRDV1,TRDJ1,CALGSPLGTRTYWGILTTDKLIF
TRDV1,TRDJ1,CALGDPSLTNKEGYAGWTDKLIF
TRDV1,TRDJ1,CALGEAWERYTDKLIF
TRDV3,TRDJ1,CAFWYWGIPNTDKLIF
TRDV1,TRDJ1,CALGELYSYFTRHTGGYVDKLIF
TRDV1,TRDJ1,CALGDPFLRSYWGSDTDKLIF
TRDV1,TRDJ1,CALGSSQRYTDKLIF
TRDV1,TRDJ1,CALGSNVRYTDKLIF
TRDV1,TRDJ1,CALGELPASLICSDKLIF
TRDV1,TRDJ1,CALGELLPGGHGLGDISGKLIF
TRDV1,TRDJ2,CALGELRLPIWGITKFGTAQLFF
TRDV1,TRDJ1,CALGELPFFPLGDYKLIF
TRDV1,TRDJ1,CALGEQRGRGYTDKLIF
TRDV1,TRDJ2,CALGELFFPPLGDMTAAQLFF
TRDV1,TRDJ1,CALGVLLPNERYTDKLIF
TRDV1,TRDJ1,CALGESPRSFQYTDKLIF
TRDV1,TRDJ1,CALGVFLSPDPGDFADKLIF
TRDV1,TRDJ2,CALGEGGGIPQQTAQLFF
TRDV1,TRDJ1,CALGEDGSFPKGWGNQHDTDKLIF
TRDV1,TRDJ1,CALGELIRGIRTGLIF